Each of the 4 T cell receptor beta chains below was sequenced from the same sample in a study of blood T cell repertoires in COVID-19. Sequencing was performed with immunoSEQ multiplex PCR; in TCRdb, only in-frame clones are kept and a portion is missing. The table has about 130,000 clones, around 79% seen once. Sequencing input: peripheral blood. The receptors here all came from a woman aged 70-85 years with COVID-19, enrolled during active disease.

This clone was seen a few times. V and J are TRBV6-5 and TRBJ2-7, with 9 bases fitting TRBD2. The CDR3 sequence is 15 residues long. Germline lookup yields CDR1 MNHEY and CDR2 SVGAGI. J was trimmed by 2 bases and V by 6 bases; bases with no gene match: 8. CDR3: CASRQRGVITYEQYF. The CDR3 nucleotides are TGTGCCAGCAGGCAGCGGGGGGTAATTACCTACGAGCAGTACTTC.

The rearrangement joins TRBV25-1 to TRBJ2-3; D perhaps matches TRBD2 (7 bases). The CDR3 is 11 residues long. Germline CDR1 is MGHDK and CDR2 is SYGVNS. With 7 bases removed from V and 10 bases from J, the gap between germline ends came to 12 bases. The CDR3 loop is CASTQGRAQYF. The CDR3 DNA reads as TGTGCCAGCACCCAGGGGAGGGCGCAGTATTTT.

The sample holds a few counts of this clone. The chain is built from TRBV5-1 and TRBJ1-4; 10 bases line up with TRBD1. CDR1 and CDR2 (germline): SGHRS, YFSETQ. This CDR3 is built from 15 residues. V lost 5 bases and J lost 3; bases outside the gene matches: 4. The CDR3: CASSRDRGSNEKLFF. The CDR3 nucleotides read TGCGCCAGCAGTCGGGACAGGGGCTCTAATGAAAAACTGTTTTTT.

The chain is built from TRBV7-3 and TRBJ2-7, with TRBD1 matching over 7 bases. The CDR3 sequence is 13 residues long. V shed 3 bases and J 5 bases; nucleotides not matched to a gene: 4. Germline V lookup: CDR1 SGHTA, CDR2 FQGTGA. CDR3 sequence (DNA): TGTGCCAGCAGCTTGACAGGGACGGACGAGCAGTACTTC. This encodes CASSLTGTDEQYF.